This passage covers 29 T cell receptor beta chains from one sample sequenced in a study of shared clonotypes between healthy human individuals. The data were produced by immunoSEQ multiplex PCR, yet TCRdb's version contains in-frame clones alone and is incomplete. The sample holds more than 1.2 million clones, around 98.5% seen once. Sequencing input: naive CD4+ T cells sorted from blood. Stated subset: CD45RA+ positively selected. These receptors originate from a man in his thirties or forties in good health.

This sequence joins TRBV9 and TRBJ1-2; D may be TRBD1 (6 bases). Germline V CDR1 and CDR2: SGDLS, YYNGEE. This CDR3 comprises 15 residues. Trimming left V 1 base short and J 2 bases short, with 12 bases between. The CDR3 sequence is CASSVPSQGNYGYTF. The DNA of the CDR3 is TGTGCCAGCAGCGTACCTTCCCAGGGGAACTATGGCTACACCTTC.

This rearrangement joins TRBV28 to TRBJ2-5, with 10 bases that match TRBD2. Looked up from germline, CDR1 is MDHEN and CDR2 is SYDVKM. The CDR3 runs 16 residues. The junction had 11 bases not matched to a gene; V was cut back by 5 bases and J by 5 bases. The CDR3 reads CASSPSGRAPGETQYF. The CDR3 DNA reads TGTGCCAGCAGTCCCAGCGGGAGGGCCCCAGGGGAGACCCAGTACTTC.

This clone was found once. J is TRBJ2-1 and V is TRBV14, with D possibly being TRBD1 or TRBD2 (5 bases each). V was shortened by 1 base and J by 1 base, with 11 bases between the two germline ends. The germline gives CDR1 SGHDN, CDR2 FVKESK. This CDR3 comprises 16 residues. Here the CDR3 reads CASSQAYRRSYNEQFF. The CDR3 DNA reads TGTGCCAGCAGCCAAGCCTACAGGAGGTCCTACAATGAGCAGTTCTTC.

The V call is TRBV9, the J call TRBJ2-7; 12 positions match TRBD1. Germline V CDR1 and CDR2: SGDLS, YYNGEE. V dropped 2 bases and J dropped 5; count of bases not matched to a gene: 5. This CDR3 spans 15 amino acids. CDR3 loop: CASSVSGTGGNEQYF. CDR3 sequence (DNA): TGTGCCAGCAGCGTCTCCGGGACAGGGGGCAACGAGCAGTACTTC.

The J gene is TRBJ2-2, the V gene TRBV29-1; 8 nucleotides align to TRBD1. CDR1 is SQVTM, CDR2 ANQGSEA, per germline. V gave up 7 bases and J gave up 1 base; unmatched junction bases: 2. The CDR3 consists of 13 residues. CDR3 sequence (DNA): TGCAGCGCTGGGACAGGGAACACCGGGGAGCTGTTTTTT. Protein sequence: CSAGTGNTGELFF.

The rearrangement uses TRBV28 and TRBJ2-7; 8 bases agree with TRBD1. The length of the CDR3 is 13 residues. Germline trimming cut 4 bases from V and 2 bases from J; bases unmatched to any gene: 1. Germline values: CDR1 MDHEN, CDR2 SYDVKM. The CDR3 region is CASSSDRAYEQYF. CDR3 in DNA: TGTGCCAGCAGTTCGGACAGGGCCTACGAGCAGTACTTC. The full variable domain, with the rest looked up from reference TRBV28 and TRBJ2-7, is DVKVTQSSRYLVKRTGEKVFLECVQDMDHENMFWYRQDPGLGLRLIYFSYDVKMKEKGDIPEGYSVSREKKERFSLILESASTNQTSMYLCASSSDRAYEQYFGPGTRLTVT.

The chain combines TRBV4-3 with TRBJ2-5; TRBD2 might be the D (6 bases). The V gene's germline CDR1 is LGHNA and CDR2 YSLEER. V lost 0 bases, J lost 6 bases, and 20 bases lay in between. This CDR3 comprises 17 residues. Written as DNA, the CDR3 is TGCGCCAGCAGCCAAGACCCCACAGGAGGGGTTATAAAGACCCAGTACTTC. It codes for CASSQDPTGGVIKTQYF.

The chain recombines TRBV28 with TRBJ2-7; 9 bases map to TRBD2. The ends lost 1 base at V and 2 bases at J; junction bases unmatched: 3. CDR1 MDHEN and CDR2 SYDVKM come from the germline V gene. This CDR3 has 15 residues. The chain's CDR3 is CASSLSSGITYEQYF. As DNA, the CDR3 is TGTGCCAGCAGTTTATCTAGCGGGATCACCTACGAGCAGTACTTC. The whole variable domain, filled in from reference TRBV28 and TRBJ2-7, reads DVKVTQSSRYLVKRTGEKVFLECVQDMDHENMFWYRQDPGLGLRLIYFSYDVKMKEKGDIPEGYSVSREKKERFSLILESASTNQTSMYLCASSLSSGITYEQYFGPGTRLTVT.

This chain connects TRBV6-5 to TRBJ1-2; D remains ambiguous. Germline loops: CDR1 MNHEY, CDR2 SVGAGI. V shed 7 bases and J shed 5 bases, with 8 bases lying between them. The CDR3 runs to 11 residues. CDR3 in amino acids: CASITVYGYTF. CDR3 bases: TGTGCCAGCATTACGGTTTATGGCTACACCTTC.

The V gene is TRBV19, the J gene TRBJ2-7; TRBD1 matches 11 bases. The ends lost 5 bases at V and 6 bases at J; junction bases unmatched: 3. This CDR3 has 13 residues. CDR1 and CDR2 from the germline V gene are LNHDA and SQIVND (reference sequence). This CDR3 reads CASSAGTGGEQYF. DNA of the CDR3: TGTGCCAGTAGTGCCGGGACAGGGGGCGAGCAGTACTTC.

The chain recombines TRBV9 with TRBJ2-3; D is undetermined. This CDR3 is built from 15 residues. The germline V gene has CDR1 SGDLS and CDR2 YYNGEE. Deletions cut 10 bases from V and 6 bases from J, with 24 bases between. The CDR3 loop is CASATPSAELDTQYF. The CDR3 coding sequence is TGTGCCTCGGCGACCCCCTCGGCAGAGCTGGATACGCAGTATTTT.

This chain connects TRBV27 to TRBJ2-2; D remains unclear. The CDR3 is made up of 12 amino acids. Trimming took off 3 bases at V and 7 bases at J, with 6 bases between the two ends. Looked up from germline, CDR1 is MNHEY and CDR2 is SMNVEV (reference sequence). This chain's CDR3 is CASSFIHGELFF. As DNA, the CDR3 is TGTGCCAGCAGTTTCATTCACGGGGAGCTGTTTTTT.

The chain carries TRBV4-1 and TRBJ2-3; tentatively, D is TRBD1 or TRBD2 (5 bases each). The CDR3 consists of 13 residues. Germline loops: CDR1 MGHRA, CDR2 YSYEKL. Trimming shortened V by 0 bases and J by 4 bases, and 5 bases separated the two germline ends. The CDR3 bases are TGCGCCAGCAGCCAAGAGGGGGCAGATACGCAGTATTTT. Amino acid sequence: CASSQEGADTQYF.

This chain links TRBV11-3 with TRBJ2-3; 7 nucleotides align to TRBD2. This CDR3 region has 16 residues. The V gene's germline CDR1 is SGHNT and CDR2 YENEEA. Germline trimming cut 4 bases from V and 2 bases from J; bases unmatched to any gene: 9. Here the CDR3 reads CASSSRASGYTDTQYF. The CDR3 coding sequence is TGTGCCAGCAGCTCTCGGGCTAGCGGATACACAGATACGCAGTATTTT.

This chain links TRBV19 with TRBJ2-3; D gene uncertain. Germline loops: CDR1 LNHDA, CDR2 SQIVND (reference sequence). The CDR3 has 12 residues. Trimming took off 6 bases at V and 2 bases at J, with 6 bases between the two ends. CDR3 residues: CASRDPTDTQYF. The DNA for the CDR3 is TGTGCCAGTAGAGATCCCACAGATACGCAGTATTTT.

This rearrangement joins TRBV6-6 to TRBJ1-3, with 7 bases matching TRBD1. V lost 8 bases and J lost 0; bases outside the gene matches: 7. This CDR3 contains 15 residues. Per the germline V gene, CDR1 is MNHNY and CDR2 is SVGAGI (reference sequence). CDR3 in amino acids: CASSGTADSGNTIYF. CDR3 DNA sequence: TGTGCCAGCTCCGGGACAGCCGACTCTGGAAACACCATATATTTT.

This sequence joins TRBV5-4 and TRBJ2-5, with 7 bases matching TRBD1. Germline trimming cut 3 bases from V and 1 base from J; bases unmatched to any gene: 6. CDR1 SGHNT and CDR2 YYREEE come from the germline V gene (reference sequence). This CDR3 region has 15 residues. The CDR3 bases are TGTGCCAGCAGCTGGCGCACAGGGGTCCAAGAGACCCAGTACTTC. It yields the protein CASSWRTGVQETQYF.

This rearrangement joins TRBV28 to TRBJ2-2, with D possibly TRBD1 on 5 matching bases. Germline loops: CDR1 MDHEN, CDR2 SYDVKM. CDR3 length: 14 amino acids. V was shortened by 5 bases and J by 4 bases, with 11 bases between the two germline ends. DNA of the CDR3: TGTGCCAGCAGTCCTTCAGGGTCCACCGGGGAGCTGTTTTTT. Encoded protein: CASSPSGSTGELFF. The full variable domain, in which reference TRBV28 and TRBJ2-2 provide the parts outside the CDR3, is DVKVTQSSRYLVKRTGEKVFLECVQDMDHENMFWYRQDPGLGLRLIYFSYDVKMKEKGDIPEGYSVSREKKERFSLILESASTNQTSMYLCASSPSGSTGELFFGEGSRLTVL.

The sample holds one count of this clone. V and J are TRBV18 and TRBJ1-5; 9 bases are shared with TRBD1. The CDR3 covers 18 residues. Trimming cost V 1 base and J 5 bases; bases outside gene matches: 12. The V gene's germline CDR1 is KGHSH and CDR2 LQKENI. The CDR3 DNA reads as TGTGCCAGCTCACCACTGGGACAGGGAGGAGGGCGGTATCAGCCCCAGCATTTT. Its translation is CASSPLGQGGGRYQPQHF.

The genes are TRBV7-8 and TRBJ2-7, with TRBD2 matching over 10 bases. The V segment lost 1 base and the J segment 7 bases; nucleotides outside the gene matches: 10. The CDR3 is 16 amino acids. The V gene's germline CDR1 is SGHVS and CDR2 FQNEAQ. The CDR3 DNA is TGTGCCAGCAGCTTAGGTGGGCTAGCGGGAGAGGGGGAGCAGTACTTC. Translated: CASSLGGLAGEGEQYF.

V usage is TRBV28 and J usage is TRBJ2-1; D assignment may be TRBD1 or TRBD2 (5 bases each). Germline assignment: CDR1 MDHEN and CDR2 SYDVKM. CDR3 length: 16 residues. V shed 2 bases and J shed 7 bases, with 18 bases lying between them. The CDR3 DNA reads TGTGCCAGCAGTTTACCACTAGTCACCTGGGGGAATGAGCAGTTCTTC. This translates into CASSLPLVTWGNEQFF.

The CDR3 loop reads CASSHETGVEQFF. CDR3 in DNA: TGTGCCAGCAGCCACGAAACAGGGGTCGAGCAGTTCTTC. This rearrangement joins TRBV16 to TRBJ2-1; 7 positions match TRBD1. The CDR3 runs to 13 residues. V lost 3 bases, J lost 10 bases, and 6 bases stayed unmatched. Germline values: CDR1 KGHSY, CDR2 FQNENV.

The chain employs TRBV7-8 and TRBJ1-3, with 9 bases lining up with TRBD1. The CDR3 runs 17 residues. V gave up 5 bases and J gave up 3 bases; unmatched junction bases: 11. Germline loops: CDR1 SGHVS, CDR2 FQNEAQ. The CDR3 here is CASSLLDRGGFGNTIYF. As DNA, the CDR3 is TGTGCCAGCAGCCTACTCGACAGGGGGGGTTTTGGAAACACCATATATTTT.

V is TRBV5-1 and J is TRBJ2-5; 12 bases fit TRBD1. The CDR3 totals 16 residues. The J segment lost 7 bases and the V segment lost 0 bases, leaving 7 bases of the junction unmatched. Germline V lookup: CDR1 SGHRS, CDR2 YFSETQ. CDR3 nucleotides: TGCGCCAGCAGCTTGGGTGGGACAGGGGGCTTCGGGACCCAGTACTTC. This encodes CASSLGGTGGFGTQYF.

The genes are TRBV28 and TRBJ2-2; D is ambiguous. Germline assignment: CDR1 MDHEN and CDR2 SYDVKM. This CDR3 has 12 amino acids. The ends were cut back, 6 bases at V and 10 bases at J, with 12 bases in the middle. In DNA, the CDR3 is TGTGCCAGCAGAGGTGACGTGGCGGAGCTGTTTTTT. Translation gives CASRGDVAELFF.

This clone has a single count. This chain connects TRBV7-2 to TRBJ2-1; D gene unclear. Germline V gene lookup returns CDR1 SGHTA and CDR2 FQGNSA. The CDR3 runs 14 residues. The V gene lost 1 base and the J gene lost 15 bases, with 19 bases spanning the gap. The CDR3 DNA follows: TGTGCCAGCAGCTTAGAACGAGTAGCCCTCTCATTGTTCTTC. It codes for CASSLERVALSLFF.

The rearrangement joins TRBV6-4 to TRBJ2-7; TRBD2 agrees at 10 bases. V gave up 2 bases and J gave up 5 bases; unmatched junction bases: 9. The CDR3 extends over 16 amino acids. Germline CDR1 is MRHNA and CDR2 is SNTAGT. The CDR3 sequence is CASSDDLAGASDEQYF. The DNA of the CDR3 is TGTGCCAGCAGTGACGACCTAGCGGGAGCGTCCGACGAGCAGTACTTC.

CDR3 nucleotides: TGTGCCAGCAGCTTAGGACCGTTAGCCAAAAACATTCAGTACTTC. Its protein is CASSLGPLAKNIQYF. The chain links TRBV7-6 to TRBJ2-4; D is undetermined. The germline gives CDR1 SGHVS, CDR2 FNYEAQ. This CDR3 is 15 amino acids long. The V and J ends lost 1 base and 0 bases respectively, with 7 bases between them.

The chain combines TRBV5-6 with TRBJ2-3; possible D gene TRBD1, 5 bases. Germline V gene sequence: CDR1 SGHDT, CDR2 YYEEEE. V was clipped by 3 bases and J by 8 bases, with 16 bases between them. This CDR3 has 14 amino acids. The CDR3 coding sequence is TGTGCCAGCAGCTCTCAGGGTGATTTCGTTACGCAGTATTTT. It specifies CASSSQGDFVTQYF.